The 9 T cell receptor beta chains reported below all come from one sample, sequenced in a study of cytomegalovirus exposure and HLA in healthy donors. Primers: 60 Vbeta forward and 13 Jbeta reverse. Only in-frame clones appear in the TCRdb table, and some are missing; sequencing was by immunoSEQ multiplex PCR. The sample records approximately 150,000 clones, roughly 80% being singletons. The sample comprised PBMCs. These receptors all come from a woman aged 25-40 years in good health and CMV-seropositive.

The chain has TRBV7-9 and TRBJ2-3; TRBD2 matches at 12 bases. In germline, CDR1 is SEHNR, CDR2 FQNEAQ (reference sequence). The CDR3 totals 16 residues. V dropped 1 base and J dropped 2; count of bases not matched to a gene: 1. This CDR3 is CASSLGTSGVTDTQYF. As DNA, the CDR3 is TGTGCCAGCAGCTTAGGGACTAGCGGGGTCACAGATACGCAGTATTTT.

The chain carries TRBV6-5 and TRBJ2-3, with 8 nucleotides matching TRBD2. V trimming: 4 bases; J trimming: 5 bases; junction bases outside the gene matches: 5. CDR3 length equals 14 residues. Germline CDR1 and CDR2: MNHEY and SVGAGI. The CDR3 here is CASSLAGREDTQYF. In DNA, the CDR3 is TGTGCCAGCAGTTTAGCGGGGCGGGAAGATACGCAGTATTTT.

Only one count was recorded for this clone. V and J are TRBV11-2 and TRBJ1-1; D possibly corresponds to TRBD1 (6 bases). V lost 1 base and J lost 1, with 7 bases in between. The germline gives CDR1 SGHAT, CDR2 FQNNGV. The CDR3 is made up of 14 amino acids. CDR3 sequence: CASSLAGANTEAFF. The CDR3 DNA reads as TGTGCCAGCAGCTTAGCAGGGGCGAACACTGAAGCTTTCTTT. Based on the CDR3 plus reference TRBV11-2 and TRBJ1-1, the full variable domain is EAGVAQSPRYKIIEKRQSVAFWCNPISGHATLYWYQQILGQGPKLLIQFQNNGVVDDSQLPKDRFSAERLKGVDSTLKIQPAKLEDSAVYLCASSLAGANTEAFFGQGTRLTVV.

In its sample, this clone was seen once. The CDR3 reads CASSSRYRDRVSLEAFF. The CDR3 nucleotides are TGTGCCAGCAGCTCACGCTACCGGGACAGAGTATCTCTTGAAGCTTTCTTT. The chain joins TRBV11-1 to TRBJ1-1; 7 bases are a match to TRBD1. The CDR3 runs 17 residues. The ends lost 4 bases at V and 7 bases at J; junction bases unmatched: 18. Per the germline V gene, CDR1 is SGHAT and CDR2 is FQDESV (reference sequence).

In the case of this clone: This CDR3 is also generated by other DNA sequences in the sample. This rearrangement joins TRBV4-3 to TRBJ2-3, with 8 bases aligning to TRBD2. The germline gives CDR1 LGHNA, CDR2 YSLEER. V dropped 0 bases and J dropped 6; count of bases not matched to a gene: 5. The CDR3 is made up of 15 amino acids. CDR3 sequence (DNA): TGCGCCAGCAGCCAAGATTGGCGGGGGGCGGATACGCAGTATTTT. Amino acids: CASSQDWRGADTQYF.

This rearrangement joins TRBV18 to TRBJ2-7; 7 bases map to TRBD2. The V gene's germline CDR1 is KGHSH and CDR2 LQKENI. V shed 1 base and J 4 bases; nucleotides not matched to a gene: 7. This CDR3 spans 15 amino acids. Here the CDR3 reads CASSPRQWGGYEQYF. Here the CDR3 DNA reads TGTGCCAGCTCACCACGCCAATGGGGGGGATACGAGCAGTACTTC.

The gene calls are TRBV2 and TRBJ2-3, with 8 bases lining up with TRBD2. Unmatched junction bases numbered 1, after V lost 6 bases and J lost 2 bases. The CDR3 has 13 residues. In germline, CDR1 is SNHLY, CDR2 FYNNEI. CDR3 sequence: CASSGGATDTQYF. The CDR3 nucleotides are TGTGCCAGCAGCGGGGGGGCCACAGATACGCAGTATTTT.

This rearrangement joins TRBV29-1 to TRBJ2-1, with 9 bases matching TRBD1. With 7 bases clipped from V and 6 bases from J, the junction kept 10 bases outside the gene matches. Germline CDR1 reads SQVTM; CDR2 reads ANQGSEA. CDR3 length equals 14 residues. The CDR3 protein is CSGMDRGLGNEQFF. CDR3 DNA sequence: TGCAGCGGAATGGACAGGGGTTTAGGCAATGAGCAGTTCTTC.

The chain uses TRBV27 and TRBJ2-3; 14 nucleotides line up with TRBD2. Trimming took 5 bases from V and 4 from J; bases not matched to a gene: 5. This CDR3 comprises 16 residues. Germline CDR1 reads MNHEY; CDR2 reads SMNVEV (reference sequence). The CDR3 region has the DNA TGTGCCAGCAGTAGACTAGCGGGGGGGCTGGCAGATACGCAGTATTTT. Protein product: CASSRLAGGLADTQYF.